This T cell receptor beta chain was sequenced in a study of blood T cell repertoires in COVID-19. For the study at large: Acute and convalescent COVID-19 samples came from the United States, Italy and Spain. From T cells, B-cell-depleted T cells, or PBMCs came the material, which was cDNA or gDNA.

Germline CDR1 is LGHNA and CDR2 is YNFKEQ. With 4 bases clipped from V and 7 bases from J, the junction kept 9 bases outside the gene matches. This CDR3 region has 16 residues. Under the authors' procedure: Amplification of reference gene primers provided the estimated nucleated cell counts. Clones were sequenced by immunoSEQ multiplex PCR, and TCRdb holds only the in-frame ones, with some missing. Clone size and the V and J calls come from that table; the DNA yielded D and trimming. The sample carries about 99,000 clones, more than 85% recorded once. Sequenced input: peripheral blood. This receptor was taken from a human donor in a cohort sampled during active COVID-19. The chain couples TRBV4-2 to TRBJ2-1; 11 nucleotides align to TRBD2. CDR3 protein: CASSPKLAGDRNEQFF. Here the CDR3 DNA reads TGTGCCAGCAGCCCAAAACTAGCGGGAGATAGGAATGAGCAGTTCTTC.